The 9 T cell receptor beta chains reported below all come from one sample, sequenced in a study of brain metastases from non-small cell lung cancer. Clones were sequenced by immunoSEQ multiplex PCR, and TCRdb holds only the in-frame ones, with some missing. The sample holds about 7,400 clones, 85% seen once. Sequencing was performed on primary lung tumor tissue. These receptors were collected from a donor at least 40 years old with non-small cell lung cancer.

This chain connects TRBV27 to TRBJ1-5, with 8 nucleotides matching TRBD1. V dropped 6 bases and J dropped 3; count of bases not matched to a gene: 7. Germline V lookup: CDR1 MNHEY, CDR2 SMNVEV (reference sequence). This CDR3 has 15 residues. CDR3 in DNA: TGTGCCAGCAGGGCCTCGACAGGGGCCAATCAGCCCCAGCATTTT. Its protein is CASRASTGANQPQHF.

The rearrangement joins TRBV2 to TRBJ2-3; 9 bases match TRBD1. Germline CDR1 reads SNHLY; CDR2 reads FYNNEI. Unmatched junction bases numbered 7, after V lost 4 bases and J lost 5 bases. CDR3 length: 15 amino acids. The DNA of the CDR3 is TGTGCCAGCAGTGTTGGGACAGGGAAACAAGATACGCAGTATTTT. Protein product: CASSVGTGKQDTQYF.

As for this clone: A junction boundary mismatches the germline segment, possibly from a read error. This chain uses TRBV4-3 with TRBJ2-1, with 9 bases aligning to TRBD2. The germline V gene has CDR1 LGHNA and CDR2 YSLEER. This CDR3 has 15 amino acids. This CDR3 is CASSQDGLAINEQFF. CDR3 nucleotides: TGCGCCAGCAGTCAAGATGGACTAGCGATCAATGAGCAGTTCTTC.

A single count supports this clone. The chain has TRBV12-3 or TRBV12-4 and TRBJ1-2; D perhaps matches TRBD1 (5 bases). The ends were cut back, 6 bases at V and 13 bases at J, with 18 bases in the middle. The CDR3 totals 12 residues. The CDR3 loop reads CASRPGTTTSTF. In DNA, the CDR3 is TGTGCCAGCAGACCCGGGACGACCACGAGCACCTTC.

This clone occurred a few times. The chain employs TRBV29-1 and TRBJ1-1, with D unclear. The CDR3 runs to 15 residues. Trimming removed 2 bases from V and 4 bases from J, with 17 bases in between. Per germline, CDR1 SQVTM and CDR2 ANQGSEA. The CDR3 DNA reads TGCAGCGTTGAATACCCCGGCGACGGCTTCACTGAAGCTTTCTTT. Translated: CSVEYPGDGFTEAFF.

The genes are TRBV14 and TRBJ2-7, with TRBD1 identical over 9 bases. The CDR3 is 15 amino acids. The junction had 7 bases not matched to a gene; V was cut back by 4 bases and J by 3 bases. Germline-derived CDR1 and CDR2 are SGHDN and FVKESK. CDR3 DNA: TGTGCCAGCAGCCGTCCGGGACAGGGACTCTACGAGCAGTACTTC. This sequence encodes CASSRPGQGLYEQYF.

The chain is built from TRBV7-9 and TRBJ1-1, with D hard to call. Trimming shortened V by 6 bases and J by 5 bases, and 16 bases separated the two germline ends. This CDR3 contains 14 residues. Germline CDR1 reads SEHNR; CDR2 reads FQNEAQ (reference sequence). The CDR3 here is CASRDPEAGTEAFF. The CDR3 bases are TGTGCCAGCAGAGATCCCGAGGCGGGAACTGAAGCTTTCTTT.

The rearrangement uses TRBV15 and TRBJ1-3; D is perhaps TRBD1 (5 bases). The CDR3 sequence is 16 residues long. Looked up from germline, CDR1 is LNHNV and CDR2 is YYDKDF (reference sequence). V dropped 3 bases and J dropped 0 bases, with 12 bases sitting between them. In DNA form, the CDR3 reads TGTGCCACCAGCAGGTCCCTGGGGGGCTCTGGAAACACCATATATTTT. Protein: CATSRSLGGSGNTIYF. Variable domain in full (rest from reference TRBV15 and TRBJ1-3): DAMVIQNPRYQVTQFGKPVTLSCSQTLNHNVMYWYQQKSSQAPKLLFHYYDKDFNNEADTPDNFQSRRPNTSFCFLDIRSPGLGDTAMYLCATSRSLGGSGNTIYFGEGSWLTVV.

The rearrangement uses TRBV4-1 and TRBJ2-1, with 8 positions matching TRBD2. CDR1 MGHRA and CDR2 YSYEKL come from the germline V gene. The V segment lost 5 bases and the J segment 2 bases; nucleotides outside the gene matches: 8. This CDR3 has 16 amino acids. CDR3 in DNA: TGCGCCAGCAGCAGCCTTAGCGGGGTGGCCTACAATGAGCAGTTCTTC. It yields the protein CASSSLSGVAYNEQFF.